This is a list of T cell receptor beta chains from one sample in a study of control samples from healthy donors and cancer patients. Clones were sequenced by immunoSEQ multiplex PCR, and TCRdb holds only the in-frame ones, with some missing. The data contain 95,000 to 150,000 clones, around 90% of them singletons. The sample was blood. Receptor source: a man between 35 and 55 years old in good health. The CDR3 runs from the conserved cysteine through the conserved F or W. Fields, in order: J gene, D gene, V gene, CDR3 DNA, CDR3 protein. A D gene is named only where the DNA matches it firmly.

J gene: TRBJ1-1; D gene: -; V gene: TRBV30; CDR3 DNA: TGTGCCTGGAGTGGCCGACAGTTGAACACTGAAGCTTTCTTT; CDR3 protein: CAWSGRQLNTEAFF
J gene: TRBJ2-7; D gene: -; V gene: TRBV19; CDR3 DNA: TGTGCCAGTAGTATTACAGCCCTACGGGAGCAGTACTTC; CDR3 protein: CASSITALREQYF
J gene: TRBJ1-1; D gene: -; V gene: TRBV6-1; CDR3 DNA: TGTGCCAGCAGTGAAGCTCGGGGGCTAATCACTGAAGCTTTCTTT; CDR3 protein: CASSEARGLITEAFF
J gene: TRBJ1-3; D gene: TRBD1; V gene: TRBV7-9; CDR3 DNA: TGTGCCAGCAGCTCAGGACAGGGATCTGGAAACACCATATATTTT; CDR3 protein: CASSSGQGSGNTIYF
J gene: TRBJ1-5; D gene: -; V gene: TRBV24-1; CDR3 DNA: TGTGCCACCTCTGGTTACTCGAGCAATCAGCCCCAGCATTTT; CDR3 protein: CATSGYSSNQPQHF
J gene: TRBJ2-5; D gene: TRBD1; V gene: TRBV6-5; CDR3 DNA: TGTGCCAGCAGTTACGACAGGGGTAGGGAGACCCAGTACTTC; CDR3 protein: CASSYDRGRETQYF
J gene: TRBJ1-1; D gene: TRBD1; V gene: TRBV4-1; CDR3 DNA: TGCGCCAGCAGCCAGACCGGGACAGGGGCCACTGAAGCTTTCTTT; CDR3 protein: CASSQTGTGATEAFF
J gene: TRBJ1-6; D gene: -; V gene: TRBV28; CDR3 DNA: TGTGCCAGCAGTACAGGGTTTTTTGATTCACCCCTCCACTTT; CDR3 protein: CASSTGFFDSPLHF
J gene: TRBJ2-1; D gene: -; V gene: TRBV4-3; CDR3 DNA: TGCGCCAGCAGCCAAGGAATAGTCCAGTTCTTC; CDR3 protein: CASSQGIVQFF
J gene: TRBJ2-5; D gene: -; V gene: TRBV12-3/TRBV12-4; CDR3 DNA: TGTGCCAGCAGTTTTTTGGGAGAGACCCAGTACTTC; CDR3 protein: CASSFLGETQYF